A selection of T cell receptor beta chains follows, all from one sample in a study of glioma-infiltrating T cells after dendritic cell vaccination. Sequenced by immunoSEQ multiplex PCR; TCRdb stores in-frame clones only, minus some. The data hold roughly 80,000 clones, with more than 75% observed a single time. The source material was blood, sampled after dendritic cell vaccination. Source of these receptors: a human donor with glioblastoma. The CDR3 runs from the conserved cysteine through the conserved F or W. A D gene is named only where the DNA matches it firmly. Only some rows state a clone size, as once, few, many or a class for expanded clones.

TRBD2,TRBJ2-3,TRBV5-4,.,TGTGCCAGCGGGCGGGGGGCAGATAAAGATACGCAGTATTTT,CASGRGADKDTQYF
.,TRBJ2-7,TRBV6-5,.,TGTGCCAGCAGACTCAGGACAGTCCCATACGAGCAGTACTTC,CASRLRTVPYEQYF
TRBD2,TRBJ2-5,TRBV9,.,TGTGCCAGCAGCGTAACTAGCGGGATAGAAGAGACCCAGTACTTC,CASSVTSGIEETQYF
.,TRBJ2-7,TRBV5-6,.,TGTGCCAGCAGCCCCTACAGGGGGGGTGAGCAGTACTTC,CASSPYRGGEQYF
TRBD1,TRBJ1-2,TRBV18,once,TGTACCAGCTCACCACTCCCGGGACAGGGCCTACGAGGCTACACCTTC,CTSSPLPGQGLRGYTF
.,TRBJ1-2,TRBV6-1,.,TGTGCCAGCAGTGTGCCGCGGGGGTTGAGGGGAATTGGCTACACCTTC,CASSVPRGLRGIGYTF
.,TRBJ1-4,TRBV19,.,TGTGCCAGTAGTATTTCGGCAGGCCCGAGAGAAAAACTGTTTTTT,CASSISAGPREKLFF
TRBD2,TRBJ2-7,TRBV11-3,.,TGTGCCAGCAGCTTAGGCCAGCGGGAGGGCCGGGGTTACGAGCAGTACTTC,CASSLGQREGRGYEQYF
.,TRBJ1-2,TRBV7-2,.,TGTGCCAGCAGCTTGCTGCGGGTTAACTATGGCTACACCTTC,CASSLLRVNYGYTF
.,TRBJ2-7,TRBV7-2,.,TGTGCCAGCAGCTTAGTGGGCCCCCCCTACGAGCAGTACTTC,CASSLVGPPYEQYF
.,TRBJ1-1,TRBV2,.,TGTGCCAGCAGCCGCGCTATGGGAGGGGCGAGTAACACTGAAGCTTTCTTT,CASSRAMGGASNTEAFF
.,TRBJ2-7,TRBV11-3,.,TGTGCCAGCAGCTTAGGTCCGGGGTGGGCCGGGGAGCAGTACTTC,CASSLGPGWAGEQYF
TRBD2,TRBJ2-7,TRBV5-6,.,TGTGCCAGCAGCTTGGTCGCGGGGGTAGACGAGCAGTACTTC,CASSLVAGVDEQYF
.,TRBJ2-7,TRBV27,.,TGTGCCAGCAGTTCGACCACAGGGAACTACGAGCAGTACTTC,CASSSTTGNYEQYF
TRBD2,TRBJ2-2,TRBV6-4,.,TGTGCCAGCACCCCGGGAGCGGGGGCCGGGGAGCTGTTTTTT,CASTPGAGAGELFF
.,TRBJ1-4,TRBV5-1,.,TGCGCCAGCAGCTTGGCCCCGGGGAACCGGGGTGAAAAACTGTTTTTT,CASSLAPGNRGEKLFF
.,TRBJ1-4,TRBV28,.,TGTGCCAGCAGTTTGCAGGGCGCAACTAATGAAAAACTGTTTTTT,CASSLQGATNEKLFF
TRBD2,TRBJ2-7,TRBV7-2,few,TGTGCCAGCAGCCGGACTAGCGGATACGAGCAGTACTTC,CASSRTSGYEQYF
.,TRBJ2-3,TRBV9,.,TGTGCCAGCAGGGTGGAGGGTACAGATACGCAGTATTTT,CASRVEGTDTQYF
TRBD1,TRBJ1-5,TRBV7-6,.,TGTGCCAGCAGCTCTAGGGCTCCGACAGGGGGCAATCAGCCCCAGCATTTT,CASSSRAPTGGNQPQHF
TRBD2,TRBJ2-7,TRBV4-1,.,TGCGCCAGCAGCCAAGTGGCGGGGGACTCCTACGAGCAGTACTTC,CASSQVAGDSYEQYF
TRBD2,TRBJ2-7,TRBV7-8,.,TGTGCCAGCAGCTTACGGCTGGGACTAGCGGGAGCCAGCTCCTACGAGCAGTACTTC,CASSLRLGLAGASSYEQYF
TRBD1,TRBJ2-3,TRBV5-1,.,TGCGCCAGCAGCTTGGCCGGGACAGGGGCAGCAGATACGCAGTATTTT,CASSLAGTGAADTQYF
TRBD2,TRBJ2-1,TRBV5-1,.,TGCGCCAGCAGCGTTGGGACTAGCGGTGGTTACAATGAGCAGTTCTTC,CASSVGTSGGYNEQFF
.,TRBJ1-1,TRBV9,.,TGTGCCAGCAGGGTATTTCGGGGGGACACTGAAGCTTTCTTT,CASRVFRGDTEAFF
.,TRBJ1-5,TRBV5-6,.,TGTGCCAGCAGCAGCGACCCTGGCAATCAGCCCCAGCATTTT,CASSSDPGNQPQHF
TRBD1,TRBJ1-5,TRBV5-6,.,TGTGCCAGCAGCTTCCGGGACAGGGGAAGCAATCAGCCCCAGCATTTT,CASSFRDRGSNQPQHF
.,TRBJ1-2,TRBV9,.,TGTGCCAGCAGCCCGGACAGTCGCGGCTACACCTTC,CASSPDSRGYTF
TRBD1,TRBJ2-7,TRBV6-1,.,TGTGCCAGCAATACACTGGGGGGACAGGCCTACGAGCAGTACTTC,CASNTLGGQAYEQYF
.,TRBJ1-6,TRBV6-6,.,TGTGTCAGCAGTTCTGGGCAAGAGTATAATTCACCCCTCCACTTT,CVSSSGQEYNSPLHF
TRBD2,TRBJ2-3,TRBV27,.,TGTGCCAGCAGGTGGCTAGCGGGAGGTTACGCAGATACGCAGTATTTT,CASRWLAGGYADTQYF
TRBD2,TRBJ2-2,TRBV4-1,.,TGCGCCAGCAGCCTCCGACTAGCGGGAGCCTGGAACACCGGGGAGCTGTTTTTT,CASSLRLAGAWNTGELFF
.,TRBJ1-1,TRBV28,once,TGTGCCAGCAGTTTATTGGGGCGTGAAGCTTTCTTT,CASSLLGREAFF
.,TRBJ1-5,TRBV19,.,TGTGCCAGTAGTATCAGGGGACGGAGCCATCAGCCCCAGCATTTT,CASSIRGRSHQPQHF
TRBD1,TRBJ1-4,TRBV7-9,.,TGTGCCAGCAGCTTAGGGACAGGGGAAACAACTAATGAAAAACTGTTTTTT,CASSLGTGETTNEKLFF
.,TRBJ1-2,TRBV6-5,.,TGTGCCAGCAGTGAACCCCGGGGGGACTATGGCTACACCTTC,CASSEPRGDYGYTF
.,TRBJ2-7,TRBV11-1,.,TGTGCCAGCAGCTTAGAACAGGGACCCTACGAGCAGTACTTC,CASSLEQGPYEQYF
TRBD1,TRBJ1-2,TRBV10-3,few,TGTGCCATCTCCGGGACAGGGATCTATGGCTACACCTTC,CAISGTGIYGYTF
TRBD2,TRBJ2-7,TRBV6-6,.,TGTGCCAGCAGTTACGGACTAGCGGGCGGCGAGCAGTACTTC,CASSYGLAGGEQYF
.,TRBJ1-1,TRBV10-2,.,TGCGCCAGCAGTGTATCGGTTAACACTGAAGCTTTCTTT,CASSVSVNTEAFF
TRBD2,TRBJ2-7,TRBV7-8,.,TGTGCCAGCAGCTCAACAGCGGGGGGATACTCCTACGAGCAGTACTTC,CASSSTAGGYSYEQYF
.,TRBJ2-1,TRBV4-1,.,TGCGCCAGCAGCCAGCCTATCTCCTACAATGAGCAGTTCTTC,CASSQPISYNEQFF
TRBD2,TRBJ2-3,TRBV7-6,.,TGTGCCAGCACCTTCGGGACTAGCGGGGGTCTGGGGACAGATACGCAGTATTTT,CASTFGTSGGLGTDTQYF
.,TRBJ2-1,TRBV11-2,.,TGTGCCAGCAGCTTAGAGGGGTCGGGACTCAATGAGCAGTTCTTC,CASSLEGSGLNEQFF
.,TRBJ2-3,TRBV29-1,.,TGCAGCACAAGACAATCTCCTAGCACAGATACGCAGTATTTT,CSTRQSPSTDTQYF
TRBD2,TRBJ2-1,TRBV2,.,TGTGCCAGCACCGAATTGGGGACTAACTCAATGCAGTTCTTC,CASTELGTNSMQFF
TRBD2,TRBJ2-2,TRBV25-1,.,TGTGCCAGCAGTGTCAGAACTAGCGTTATGAACACCGGGGAGCTGTTTTTT,CASSVRTSVMNTGELFF
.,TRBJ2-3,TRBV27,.,TGTGCCAGCAGAGGGGGGGGTAACAAGAATACGCAGTATTTT,CASRGGGNKNTQYF
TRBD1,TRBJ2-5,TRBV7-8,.,TGTGCCAGCAGCTGGGACAGTCAAGAGACCCAGTACTTC,CASSWDSQETQYF
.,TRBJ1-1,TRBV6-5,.,TGTGCCAGCAGCAACCCAAGGGGAGGTGGCACTGAAGCTTTCTTT,CASSNPRGGGTEAFF
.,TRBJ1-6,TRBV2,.,TGTGCCAGCAGACAGTTCTCCTCCTATAATTCACCCCTCCACTTT,CASRQFSSYNSPLHF
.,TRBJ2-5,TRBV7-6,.,TGTGCCAGCAGCTTAGTGGCCGACTTGGAGACCCAGTACTTC,CASSLVADLETQYF